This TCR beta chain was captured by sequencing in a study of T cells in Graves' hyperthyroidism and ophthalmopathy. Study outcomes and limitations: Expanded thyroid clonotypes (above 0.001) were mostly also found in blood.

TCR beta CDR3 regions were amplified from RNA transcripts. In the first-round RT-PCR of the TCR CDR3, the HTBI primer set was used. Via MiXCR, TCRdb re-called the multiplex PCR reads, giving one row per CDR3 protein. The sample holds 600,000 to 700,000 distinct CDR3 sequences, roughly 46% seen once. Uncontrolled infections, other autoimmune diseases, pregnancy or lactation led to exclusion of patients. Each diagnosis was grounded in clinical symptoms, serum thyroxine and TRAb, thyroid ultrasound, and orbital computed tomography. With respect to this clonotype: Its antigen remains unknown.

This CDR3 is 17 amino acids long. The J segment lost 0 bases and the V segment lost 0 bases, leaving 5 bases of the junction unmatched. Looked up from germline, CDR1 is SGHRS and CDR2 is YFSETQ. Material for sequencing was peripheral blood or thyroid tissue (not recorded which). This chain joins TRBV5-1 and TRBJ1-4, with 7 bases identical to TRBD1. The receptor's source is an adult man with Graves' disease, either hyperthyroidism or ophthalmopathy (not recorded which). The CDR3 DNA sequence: TGCGCCAGCAGCTTGGCATCCGGGACAGCAACTAATGAAAAACTGTTTTTT. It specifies CASSLASGTATNEKLFF.